This T cell receptor (beta chain) was recovered during a study of Ad26.COV2.S vaccination and SARS-CoV-2 variants. Only in-frame clones appear in the TCRdb table, and some are missing; sequencing was by immunoSEQ multiplex PCR. The profile covers 360,000 or so clones, with 70% to 90% appearing a single time and approximately 1.9% taken by the ten largest. As for treatment: some 20 received Ad26.COV2.S at low or high dose, single or two shots; about 5 received placebo; per-sample allocation not given. Samples were taken on day 63 after the first vaccine or placebo injection. Germline values: CDR1 KGHSH, CDR2 LQKENI. This CDR3 has 14 residues. V was cut by 3 bases and J by 4 bases, with 12 bases left in between.

The sequence came from a person between 18 and 60 years old who received the Ad26.COV2.S COVID-19 vaccine or a placebo. This chain joins TRBV18 and TRBJ1-2; D is unclear. The sample in question was peripheral blood, obtained in a trial of Ad26.COV2.S vaccine versus placebo. CDR3: CASSPVTRPYGYTF. The CDR3 nucleotides read TGTGCCAGCTCACCCGTCACCCGCCCCTATGGCTACACCTTC.